This T cell receptor (beta chain) came from a study of cytomegalovirus exposure and HLA in healthy donors. The wider study: From donors who were HLA-typed, an early data release held 65 million to 85 million unique TCRs.

Primers included in the PCR were 60 Vbeta and 13 Jbeta primers. Original processing methods: An analysis that came later counted 73 million or so unique TCR beta chains, around 12 million shared. Using immunoSEQ multiplex PCR, the repertoire was profiled, and TCRdb retains in-frame clones only, with some absent. V and J calls and clone size are copied from that table; D and trimming were computed from the DNA. The sample has about 160,000 clones; approximately 80% are singletons. General study points: The sole available immune exposure information was CMV serostatus. A later analysis reportedly identified an Asian-associated ancestry cluster as carrying fewer N-insertions than the approximately 670-donor mean.

The CDR3 runs to 11 residues. Germline-derived CDR1 and CDR2 are SGHTS and YDEGEE. Only a few counts were recorded for this clone. What it recognizes is unknown. The gene calls are TRBV5-8 and TRBJ1-1; D not resolved. The sample consisted of PBMCs. The TCR originated in a man younger than 30 in good health and CMV-seropositive. The CDR3 is CAPPRRREAFF. The CDR3 region has the DNA TGTGCTCCCCCCAGGCGCCGTGAAGCTTTCTTT.